The 18 T cell receptor beta chains presented below share a single source sample, sequenced in a study of T cell responses to AZD1222 COVID-19 vaccine (dated by TCRdb to the early 2020s). The label giving this sample's time point can be read as: baseline before first vaccination. The library was built by means of the immunoSEQ multiplex PCR assay. TCRdb stores this immuneACCESS table with in-frame sequences only. Part of the clones is absent; in the studies checked, under half of the shortfall reflects unresolved V genes, and no reason is known for the rest. This sample holds 150,000 to 200,000 clones; roughly 90% were observed only once. Clones ranked in the top ten supply about 1.6% of the sample. Sequenced here: peripheral blood, sampled on day 0 of AZD1222 vaccination. Every receptor here comes from an adult in good health.

The chain employs TRBV18 and TRBJ2-7; TRBD1 or TRBD2 may be the D gene (7 bases each). The CDR3 is 15 amino acids. V was clipped by 3 bases and J by 3 bases, with 15 bases between them. The germline V gene encodes CDR1 KGHSH and CDR2 LQKENI. CDR3 region: CASSPGGGAIYEQYF. The CDR3, as DNA: TGTGCCAGCTCACCGGGAGGGGGCGCGATCTACGAGCAGTACTTC.

The chain joins TRBV7-2 to TRBJ1-6, with 7 bases lining up with TRBD1. Trimming at V came to 3 bases and at J to 6 bases, leaving 5 bases not matched to a gene. This CDR3 region has 15 residues. Germline V gene lookup returns CDR1 SGHTA and CDR2 FQGNSA. Here the CDR3 DNA reads TGTGCCAGCAGCTTGCCGGGACAGCTTAATTCACCCCTCCACTTT. Translated, it gives CASSLPGQLNSPLHF.

The J gene is TRBJ1-4, the V gene TRBV18; 8 bases line up with TRBD1. The CDR3 extends over 16 amino acids. Trimming at V came to 0 bases and at J to 5 bases, leaving 5 bases not matched to a gene. Germline-derived CDR1 and CDR2 are KGHSH and LQKENI. Here the CDR3 DNA reads TGTGCCAGCTCACCACCCGTCGGGACAGGAAATGAAAAACTGTTTTTT. This gives the protein CASSPPVGTGNEKLFF. The full variable domain, with the rest looked up from reference TRBV18 and TRBJ1-4, is NAGVMQNPRHLVRRRGQEARLRCSPMKGHSHVYWYRQLPEEGLKFMVYLQKENIIDESGMPKERFSAEFPKEGPSILRIQQVVRGDSAAYFCASSPPVGTGNEKLFFGSGTQLSVL.

V and J are TRBV12-3 or TRBV12-4 and TRBJ1-2; the D gene is possibly TRBD1 (5 bases). This CDR3 is 12 amino acids long. V shed 3 bases and J shed 6 bases, with 8 bases lying between them. The CDR3 sequence: CASSLRGDGYTF. Here the CDR3 DNA reads TGTGCCAGCAGTTTGAGAGGGGATGGCTACACCTTC.

CDR3 DNA: TGTGCCAGCGGCTTCGCACTGGGCTCCTACGAGCAGTACTTC. This gives the protein CASGFALGSYEQYF. The chain joins TRBV27 to TRBJ2-7; D ambiguous. Germline CDR1 MNHEY, CDR2 SMNVEV (reference sequence). The CDR3 is 14 amino acids. Trimming shortened V by 8 bases and J by 0 bases, and 14 bases separated the two germline ends.

The V gene is TRBV19, the J gene TRBJ2-1, with a tentative D call TRBD2 (6 bases). CDR3 length: 14 amino acids. The V gene lost 8 bases and the J gene lost 7 bases, with 18 bases spanning the gap. Germline V gives CDR1 LNHDA, CDR2 SQIVND (reference sequence). Written as DNA, the CDR3 is TGTGCCAGTTCAAAATGGGGGGTTGAGAATGAGCAGTTCTTC. It translates to CASSKWGVENEQFF.

This clone was seen a handful of times. This rearrangement joins TRBV19 to TRBJ1-4; 11 nucleotides align to TRBD1. This CDR3 region has 15 residues. The germline gives CDR1 LNHDA, CDR2 SQIVND (reference sequence). With V trimmed by 6 bases and J by 6 bases, 6 bases remained unmatched. CDR3 DNA sequence: TGTGCCAGTAGAAGACGGACAGGGGGCTATGAAAAACTGTTTTTT. Its protein is CASRRRTGGYEKLFF.

CDR3 coding DNA: TGTGCCACCAGCAGAGGAGACAGGGTCGGGCTTAGCTACGAGCAGTACTTC. Its protein is CATSRGDRVGLSYEQYF. This chain links TRBV15 with TRBJ2-7; TRBD1 aligns across 7 bases. V shed 1 base and J 3 bases; nucleotides not matched to a gene: 12. The CDR3 has 17 residues. Germline-derived CDR1 and CDR2 are LNHNV and YYDKDF (reference sequence).

The rearrangement uses TRBV12-3 or TRBV12-4 and TRBJ1-1; D is uncertain. The V gene lost 1 base and the J gene lost 3 bases, with 3 bases spanning the gap. The CDR3 consists of 12 residues. This CDR3 reads CASSLDYTEAFF. The CDR3 DNA reads as TGTGCCAGCAGTTTAGATTACACTGAAGCTTTCTTT.

The chain is built from TRBV27 and TRBJ2-1, with a tentative D call TRBD2 (5 bases). The germline V gene has CDR1 MNHEY and CDR2 SMNVEV (reference sequence). V lost 5 bases and J 7 bases, leaving 12 bases between the germline ends. This CDR3 is 13 amino acids long. CDR3 protein: CASSVHGMNEQFF. CDR3 nucleotide sequence: TGTGCCAGCAGTGTACACGGGATGAATGAGCAGTTCTTC.

The CDR3 sequence: CASVKGVTGELFF. DNA of the CDR3: TGTGCCAGCGTCAAGGGTGTTACCGGGGAGCTGTTTTTT. The chain uses TRBV6-5 and TRBJ2-2; D uncertain. There are 13 residues in the CDR3. Trimming removed 8 bases at V and 5 bases at J, with 12 bases between. CDR1 is MNHEY and CDR2 is SVGAGI in the germline V gene.

J is TRBJ2-1 and V is TRBV7-2; D perhaps matches TRBD2 (5 bases). CDR3 length equals 16 residues. Germline V gives CDR1 SGHTA, CDR2 FQGNSA. With 5 bases removed from V and 0 bases from J, the gap between germline ends came to 14 bases. The CDR3 sequence: CASSPKAVSSYNEQFF. CDR3 nucleotide sequence: TGTGCCAGCAGCCCAAAAGCGGTAAGCTCCTACAATGAGCAGTTCTTC.

This CDR3 reads CASSLIWGGEEQFF. The CDR3 DNA sequence: TGTGCCAGCAGCCTAATTTGGGGCGGGGAGGAGCAGTTCTTC. This chain links TRBV7-2 with TRBJ2-1; D may be TRBD2 (6 bases). Germline CDR1 reads SGHTA; CDR2 reads FQGNSA. The CDR3 is made up of 14 amino acids. V gave up 5 bases and J gave up 10 bases, with 18 bases separating them.

The CDR3 DNA reads TGTGCCTGGAGTGTCGGGGGTCATGAGGGCTACACCTTC. Protein: CAWSVGGHEGYTF. The genes are TRBV30 and TRBJ1-2, with D possibly matching TRBD1 (5 bases). The V gene lost 0 bases and the J gene lost 8 bases, with 13 bases spanning the gap. The CDR3 sequence is 13 residues long. The V gene's germline CDR1 is GTSNPN and CDR2 SVGIG (reference sequence).

The genes are TRBV19 and TRBJ2-7; D not resolved. Germline CDR1 and CDR2: LNHDA and SQIVND (reference sequence). The germline V and J ends were trimmed by 1 base and 7 bases, with 17 bases remaining between them. CDR3 length: 15 amino acids. The CDR3 sequence is CASSIGVSRPVEQYF. The CDR3, as DNA: TGTGCCAGTAGTATAGGGGTCTCCAGACCGGTTGAGCAGTACTTC.

Only one count was recorded for this clone. This chain uses TRBV18 with TRBJ2-3, with 9 bases matching TRBD2. V shed 6 bases and J 3 bases; nucleotides not matched to a gene: 10. Germline CDR1 reads KGHSH; CDR2 reads LQKENI. The CDR3 contains 16 residues. CDR3 sequence (DNA): TGTGCCAGCTCGCCCCTAGCGGGACGAGGGACAGATACGCAGTATTTT. Its protein is CASSPLAGRGTDTQYF.

The V gene is TRBV7-3, the J gene TRBJ2-3, with TRBD2 matching 7 bases. The CDR3 is 14 amino acids. Germline V CDR1 and CDR2: SGHTA, FQGTGA. The trim removed 2 bases at V and 2 bases at J, leaving 1 base unmatched. The CDR3 loop is CASSLAGVTDTQYF. CDR3 nucleotides: TGTGCCAGCAGCTTAGCGGGAGTCACAGATACGCAGTATTTT.

The gene calls are TRBV6-5 and TRBJ1-6; 8 bases match TRBD1. V gave up 6 bases and J gave up 7 bases; unmatched junction bases: 2. This CDR3 is 13 amino acids long. CDR1 is MNHEY, CDR2 SVGAGI, per germline. The CDR3 coding sequence is TGTGCCAGCAGGGACAGGGTAAATTCACCCCTCCACTTT. Amino acids: CASRDRVNSPLHF.